These T cell receptor beta chains were read from a single sample in a study of cytomegalovirus exposure and HLA in healthy donors. Clones were read by immunoSEQ multiplex PCR, and TCRdb kept only the in-frame ones, dropping some. This sample has under 350,000 clones, with approximately 83% found just once. Sequenced material: PBMCs. These TCRs come from a woman between 18 and 29 years old in good health and CMV-seronegative. CDR3s include the opening cysteine and the closing phenylalanine or tryptophan.

J: TRBJ2-3; V: TRBV4-3; CDR3: CASSQGLAGVTDTQYF
J: TRBJ2-7; V: TRBV6-6; CDR3: CASSYGGQGAHEQYF
J: TRBJ2-5; V: TRBV5-1; CDR3: CASSPPMGGRETQYF
J: TRBJ1-5; V: TRBV18; CDR3: CASSGSLYSNQPQHF
J: TRBJ1-2; V: TRBV5-1; CDR3: CASSLIGGREGGGYTF
J: TRBJ1-5; V: TRBV6-6; CDR3: CASSYQEQGANQPQHF
J: TRBJ2-1; V: TRBV7-4; CDR3: CASSLVPLGQHNEQFF
J: TRBJ2-1; V: TRBV5-1; CDR3: CASSPGQGILYEQFF
J: TRBJ1-1; V: TRBV7-9; CDR3: CASSLALGRNTEAFF
J: TRBJ2-7; V: TRBV7-9; CDR3: CASSLAGESYEQYF
J: TRBJ1-4; V: TRBV7-2; CDR3: CASSLRQGLNEKLFF
J: TRBJ1-3; V: TRBV7-9; CDR3: CASSPRTSRNTIYF
J: TRBJ1-2; V: TRBV5-8; CDR3: CASTWYSYGYTF
J: TRBJ1-4; V: TRBV5-4; CDR3: CASSPNRGLTNEKLFF
J: TRBJ1-2; V: TRBV7-9; CDR3: CASSFDRGVGYTF
J: TRBJ2-3; V: TRBV19; CDR3: CASRLAGADTQYF
J: TRBJ1-5; V: TRBV28; CDR3: CASSSLGLLSNQPQHF
J: TRBJ2-3; V: TRBV19; CDR3: CASSIGSRGSQYF
J: TRBJ1-6; V: TRBV19; CDR3: CASSRGQSNSPLHF
J: TRBJ1-5; V: TRBV29-1; CDR3: CSVRGGSNQPQHF
J: TRBJ1-2; V: TRBV5-1; CDR3: CASSLTGGHNYGYTF
J: TRBJ2-7; V: TRBV2; CDR3: CASSGGHETYEQYF
J: TRBJ2-2; V: TRBV11-2; CDR3: CASLVLDTGELFF
J: TRBJ1-1; V: TRBV7-6; CDR3: CASSLAGGTNTEAFF
J: TRBJ2-1; V: TRBV7-2; CDR3: CASSLDRETSYNEQFF
J: TRBJ2-7; V: TRBV6-1; CDR3: CASSDGSGIFLQYF
J: TRBJ1-2; V: TRBV27; CDR3: CASSPETVPYGYTF
J: TRBJ1-2; V: TRBV7-9; CDR3: CASSLAGQGYGYTF
J: TRBJ2-7; V: TRBV5-1; CDR3: CASSLRTSGPYEQYF
J: TRBJ1-1; V: TRBV19; CDR3: CASSISHQLMNTEAFF
J: TRBJ2-1; V: TRBV5-6; CDR3: CASSGGLAYYNEQFF
J: TRBJ2-7; V: TRBV10-2; CDR3: CASRRVGTGYEQYF
J: TRBJ2-5; V: TRBV28; CDR3: CASLDRAQETQYF
J: TRBJ1-2; V: TRBV5-1; CDR3: CASSPAGGAQNYGYTF
J: TRBJ1-4; V: TRBV6-5; CDR3: CASSYHTGMSNEKLFF
J: TRBJ1-1; V: TRBV19; CDR3: CASSLYTEAFF
J: TRBJ1-4; V: TRBV6-5; CDR3: CASSYSMRINEKLFF
J: TRBJ1-4; V: TRBV4-3; CDR3: CASSPRTGGLPGGEKLFF
J: TRBJ1-5; V: TRBV10-3; CDR3: CAISSGLQGNQPQHF
J: TRBJ2-7; V: TRBV7-9; CDR3: CASSSGTRSGEQYF
J: TRBJ2-7; V: TRBV7-6; CDR3: CASSPRRTGGDEQYF
J: TRBJ2-3; V: TRBV7-6; CDR3: CASSLKPADTQYF
J: TRBJ1-6; V: TRBV28; CDR3: CASYTGGINSPLHF
J: TRBJ2-5; V: TRBV6-1; CDR3: CASSEDVLGGETQYF
J: TRBJ1-2; V: TRBV9; CDR3: CASSVGAPVYGYTF
J: TRBJ1-2; V: TRBV6-6; CDR3: CASSYFRQGVEHGYTF
J: TRBJ2-1; V: TRBV21-1; CDR3: CASSSPGGAGGPLGEQFF
J: TRBJ2-7; V: TRBV11-2; CDR3: CASFGGREQYF
J: TRBJ2-7; V: TRBV18; CDR3: CASSPKHEGEQYF
J: TRBJ1-2; V: TRBV27; CDR3: CASSLQGRGNGYTF
J: TRBJ2-5; V: TRBV6-5; CDR3: CASSYQTGIQETQYF
J: TRBJ2-7; V: TRBV5-1; CDR3: CASSLQADPRGEQYF
J: TRBJ1-2; V: TRBV2; CDR3: CASTWTDYGYTF